This TCR beta chain was sequenced for a study of naive and memory T cell subsets. Blood and skin TCR RNA was reverse transcribed with alpha and beta constant primers. TCRdb re-analysed the UMI-ligation and nested PCR reads in MiXCR, keeping a single row per CDR3 protein. This table holds 18,000 or so distinct CDR3 sequences, about a tenth found once. CDR3 size: 16 residues. The junction had 9 bases not matched to a gene; V was cut back by 5 bases and J by 2 bases. Looked up from germline, CDR1 is MNHEY and CDR2 is SMNVEV (reference sequence). Described treatment: skin biopsy from PPD injection site in Mantoux-positive individual. Cells were not sorted; total RNA input targeted about 1 to 1000 ng.

This rearrangement joins TRBV27 to TRBJ1-3, with 7 bases lining up with TRBD1. The sample was skin, taken from a tuberculin skin test site. The TCR comes from an adult in good health. CDR3 protein: CASSPDRRAAGNTIYF. DNA of the CDR3: TGTGCCAGCAGTCCGGACAGGAGGGCCGCTGGAAACACCATATATTTT.